This is a list of T cell receptor beta chains from one sample in a study of shared clonotypes between healthy human individuals. TCRdb keeps only in-frame clones here, not all; method: immunoSEQ multiplex PCR. The data show about 2.1 million clones, with around 95% seen just once and about 1.7% held by the top ten. The specimen was naive CD8+ T cells from PBMCs. These receptors were taken from a man aged 18 to 30 in good health. Some clones in this sample may be carry-over from other donors' samples. CDR3s include the opening cysteine and the closing phenylalanine or tryptophan. The D gene is left open where the match is weak. A clone size is listed for some rows: how often the clone was seen (once, few, many), or a class if it is expanded.

V	J	D	size	CDR3	DNA
TRBV19	TRBJ1-5	NA	NA	CASSPLSPGVSNQPQHF	TGTGCCAGTAGCCCTCTTTCCCCAGGGGTTAGCAATCAGCCCCAGCATTTT
TRBV18	TRBJ2-1	TRBD2	NA	CASSYSGGVYNEQFF	TGTGCCAGCTCGTATAGCGGGGGAGTCTACAATGAGCAGTTCTTC
TRBV5-1	TRBJ2-7	TRBD2	NA	CASSLEGPSGSSYEQYF	TGCGCCAGCAGCTTGGAGGGGCCTAGCGGGAGCTCCTACGAGCAGTACTTC
TRBV11-1	TRBJ1-1	NA	NA	CASSLYRKTEAFF	TGTGCCAGCAGCTTATATAGAAAAACTGAAGCTTTCTTT
TRBV6-5	TRBJ1-2	NA	NA	CASSHPGGEAYGYTF	TGTGCCAGCAGCCACCCCGGAGGGGAAGCTTATGGCTACACCTTC
TRBV7-9	TRBJ2-7	TRBD2	NA	CASSPVGGIEQYF	TGTGCCAGCAGCCCAGTGGGGGGGATCGAGCAGTACTTC
TRBV4-2	TRBJ2-2	NA	NA	CASSQGEGEPHTGELFF	TGTGCCAGCAGCCAGGGGGAGGGGGAGCCTCACACCGGGGAGCTGTTTTTT
TRBV5-1	TRBJ2-7	TRBD2	NA	CASSLVLAASYEQYF	TGCGCCAGCAGCTTGGTTCTAGCGGCATCCTACGAGCAGTACTTC
TRBV7-9	TRBJ2-7	TRBD2	once	CASSPRLAGELGEQYF	TGTGCCAGCAGCCCACGACTAGCGGGAGAGCTCGGCGAGCAGTACTTC
TRBV2	TRBJ2-1	TRBD2	NA	CAEQVGLFNEQFF	TGTGCAGAGCAGGTGGGACTATTTAATGAGCAGTTCTTC
TRBV5-1	TRBJ1-5	TRBD1	NA	CASSDGQGNNQPQHF	TGCGCCAGCAGCGATGGACAGGGTAACAATCAGCCCCAGCATTTT
TRBV19	TRBJ1-5	TRBD1	NA	CASRMGTGNQPQHF	TGTGCCAGTAGAATGGGGACAGGGAATCAGCCCCAGCATTTT
TRBV18	TRBJ1-4	NA	NA	CASSLDRTNEKLFF	TGTGCCAGCTCACTAGACAGAACTAATGAAAAACTGTTTTTT
TRBV2	TRBJ1-2	NA	NA	CASSERQINYGYTF	TGTGCCAGCAGTGAAAGACAGATTAACTATGGCTACACCTTC
TRBV7-6	TRBJ2-1	TRBD2	NA	CASSGGGPYNEQFF	TGTGCCAGCAGTGGCGGGGGGCCCTACAATGAGCAGTTCTTC
TRBV6-5	TRBJ2-7	NA	NA	CASTLCAWEYF	TGTGCCAGCACTCTGTGTGCCTGGGAGTACTTC
TRBV29-1	TRBJ2-7	TRBD2	NA	CSVEDPPGREGPYEQYF	TGCAGCGTTGAAGATCCCCCTGGGCGGGAGGGGCCCTACGAGCAGTACTTC
TRBV4-1	TRBJ1-2	NA	NA	CASSPLQGADYGYTF	TGCGCCAGCAGCCCGTTACAGGGCGCGGACTATGGCTACACCTTC
TRBV7-6	TRBJ1-1	NA	once	CASSLDPNTEAFF	TGTGCCAGCAGCTTAGACCCGAACACTGAAGCTTTCTTT
TRBV9	TRBJ2-1	TRBD2	NA	CASSAGLASYNEQFF	TGTGCCAGCAGCGCGGGACTAGCGAGTTACAATGAGCAGTTCTTC
TRBV9	TRBJ2-7	NA	NA	CASSVDWGSEQYF	TGTGCCAGCAGCGTAGACTGGGGGAGCGAGCAGTACTTC
TRBV7-9	TRBJ2-1	TRBD2	NA	CASSLPREGHEQFF	TGTGCCAGCAGCTTACCTCGGGAGGGACATGAGCAGTTCTTC
TRBV7-2	TRBJ1-1	NA	NA	CASSLVLSTEAFF	TGTGCCAGCAGCTTGGTGCTGAGCACTGAAGCTTTCTTT
TRBV9	TRBJ1-4	NA	once	CASRLDRSHNEKLFF	TGTGCCAGCAGGCTAGACAGGAGTCATAATGAAAAACTGTTTTTT
TRBV11-2	TRBJ2-7	NA	NA	CASSQDRSLVPSFSYEQYF	TGTGCCAGCAGCCAAGACAGGTCATTAGTCCCCTCCTTCTCCTACGAGCAGTACTTC
TRBV25-1	TRBJ2-7	TRBD2	NA	CASSDRGLAREQYF	TGTGCCAGCAGTGATCGAGGACTAGCCCGGGAGCAGTACTTC
TRBV4-1	TRBJ1-2	NA	NA	CASSHTRDTYGYTF	TGCGCCAGCAGCCACACAAGGGACACCTATGGCTACACCTTC
TRBV27	TRBJ2-1	TRBD1	NA	CASSLQGAAEQFF	TGTGCCAGCAGTTTGCAGGGGGCGGCGGAGCAGTTCTTC
TRBV27	TRBJ2-4	TRBD2	NA	CASSRTSQGLPIQYF	TGTGCCAGCAGTCGGACTAGCCAGGGCCTCCCCATTCAGTACTTC
TRBV28	TRBJ1-1	NA	NA	CASSSLRGGEFNTEAFF	TGTGCCAGCAGTTCCCTACGGGGGGGAGAATTCAACACTGAAGCTTTCTTT
TRBV4-3	TRBJ2-1	NA	once	CASSRVAGNEQFF	TGCGCCAGCAGCCGAGTGGCAGGGAATGAGCAGTTCTTC
TRBV28	TRBJ1-2	NA	NA	CASSPNPADRVGGGYTF	TGTGCCAGCAGCCCAAACCCCGCGGACCGCGTAGGTGGTGGCTACACCTTC
TRBV7-9	TRBJ2-7	NA	NA	CASSTGGPAGEQYF	TGTGCCAGCAGCACTGGGGGACCGGCAGGCGAGCAGTACTTC
TRBV30	TRBJ2-5	TRBD1	NA	CAWGGQGDQETQYF	TGTGCCTGGGGCGGACAGGGTGACCAAGAGACCCAGTACTTC
TRBV4-1	TRBJ2-2	TRBD2	once	CASSPWTSGSTGGELFF	TGCGCCAGCAGCCCCTGGACTAGCGGGAGTACTGGCGGGGAGCTGTTTTTT
TRBV5-8	TRBJ2-2	NA	NA	CASSWGADNTGELFF	TGTGCCAGCAGCTGGGGGGCAGACAACACCGGGGAGCTGTTTTTT
TRBV2	TRBJ1-2	NA	NA	CASSEVKRDRVYGYTF	TGTGCCAGCAGTGAAGTCAAAAGGGACCGGGTATATGGCTACACCTTC
TRBV2	TRBJ1-5	TRBD1	NA	CASSLDRADPRGNQPQHF	TGTGCCAGCAGTCTTGACAGGGCCGACCCTCGAGGCAATCAGCCCCAGCATTTT
TRBV5-1	TRBJ2-1	NA	once	CASSSYRAYNEQFF	TGCGCCAGCAGCTCTTACAGGGCTTACAATGAGCAGTTCTTC
TRBV5-6	TRBJ2-2	NA	NA	CASRGAGELFF	TGTGCCAGCAGGGGGGCCGGGGAGCTGTTTTTT
TRBV7-9	TRBJ2-1	TRBD2	NA	CASSLIRLAGFHEQFF	TGTGCCAGCAGCTTAATAAGACTAGCGGGATTTCATGAGCAGTTCTTC
TRBV4-3	TRBJ1-4	NA	NA	CASSQDWTLFKDRDEKLFF	TGCGCCAGCAGCCAGGATTGGACGTTGTTTAAGGATCGGGATGAAAAACTGTTTTTT
TRBV27	TRBJ2-7	TRBD2	once	CASSPSTGTRSYEQYF	TGTGCCAGCAGTCCTTCAACCGGGACTAGGAGTTACGAGCAGTACTTC
TRBV9	TRBJ1-4	NA	NA	CASSAQGVRGNEKLFF	TGTGCCAGCAGCGCTCAGGGTGTCAGGGGTAATGAAAAACTGTTTTTT
TRBV6-5	TRBJ2-2	NA	NA	CASTHGSAITGELFF	TGTGCCAGCACCCATGGTTCGGCGATAACCGGGGAGCTGTTTTTT
TRBV13	TRBJ2-1	NA	NA	CASSFSSGQYNEQFF	TGTGCCAGCAGCTTTTCTTCAGGGCAATACAATGAGCAGTTCTTC
TRBV7-6	TRBJ2-2	NA	NA	CASSGDRFTGELFF	TGTGCCAGCAGCGGGGATAGGTTTACCGGGGAGCTGTTTTTT
TRBV7-9	TRBJ1-2	NA	once	CASSFSPTAHGYTF	TGTGCCAGCAGCTTCTCACCTACTGCCCACGGCTACACCTTC